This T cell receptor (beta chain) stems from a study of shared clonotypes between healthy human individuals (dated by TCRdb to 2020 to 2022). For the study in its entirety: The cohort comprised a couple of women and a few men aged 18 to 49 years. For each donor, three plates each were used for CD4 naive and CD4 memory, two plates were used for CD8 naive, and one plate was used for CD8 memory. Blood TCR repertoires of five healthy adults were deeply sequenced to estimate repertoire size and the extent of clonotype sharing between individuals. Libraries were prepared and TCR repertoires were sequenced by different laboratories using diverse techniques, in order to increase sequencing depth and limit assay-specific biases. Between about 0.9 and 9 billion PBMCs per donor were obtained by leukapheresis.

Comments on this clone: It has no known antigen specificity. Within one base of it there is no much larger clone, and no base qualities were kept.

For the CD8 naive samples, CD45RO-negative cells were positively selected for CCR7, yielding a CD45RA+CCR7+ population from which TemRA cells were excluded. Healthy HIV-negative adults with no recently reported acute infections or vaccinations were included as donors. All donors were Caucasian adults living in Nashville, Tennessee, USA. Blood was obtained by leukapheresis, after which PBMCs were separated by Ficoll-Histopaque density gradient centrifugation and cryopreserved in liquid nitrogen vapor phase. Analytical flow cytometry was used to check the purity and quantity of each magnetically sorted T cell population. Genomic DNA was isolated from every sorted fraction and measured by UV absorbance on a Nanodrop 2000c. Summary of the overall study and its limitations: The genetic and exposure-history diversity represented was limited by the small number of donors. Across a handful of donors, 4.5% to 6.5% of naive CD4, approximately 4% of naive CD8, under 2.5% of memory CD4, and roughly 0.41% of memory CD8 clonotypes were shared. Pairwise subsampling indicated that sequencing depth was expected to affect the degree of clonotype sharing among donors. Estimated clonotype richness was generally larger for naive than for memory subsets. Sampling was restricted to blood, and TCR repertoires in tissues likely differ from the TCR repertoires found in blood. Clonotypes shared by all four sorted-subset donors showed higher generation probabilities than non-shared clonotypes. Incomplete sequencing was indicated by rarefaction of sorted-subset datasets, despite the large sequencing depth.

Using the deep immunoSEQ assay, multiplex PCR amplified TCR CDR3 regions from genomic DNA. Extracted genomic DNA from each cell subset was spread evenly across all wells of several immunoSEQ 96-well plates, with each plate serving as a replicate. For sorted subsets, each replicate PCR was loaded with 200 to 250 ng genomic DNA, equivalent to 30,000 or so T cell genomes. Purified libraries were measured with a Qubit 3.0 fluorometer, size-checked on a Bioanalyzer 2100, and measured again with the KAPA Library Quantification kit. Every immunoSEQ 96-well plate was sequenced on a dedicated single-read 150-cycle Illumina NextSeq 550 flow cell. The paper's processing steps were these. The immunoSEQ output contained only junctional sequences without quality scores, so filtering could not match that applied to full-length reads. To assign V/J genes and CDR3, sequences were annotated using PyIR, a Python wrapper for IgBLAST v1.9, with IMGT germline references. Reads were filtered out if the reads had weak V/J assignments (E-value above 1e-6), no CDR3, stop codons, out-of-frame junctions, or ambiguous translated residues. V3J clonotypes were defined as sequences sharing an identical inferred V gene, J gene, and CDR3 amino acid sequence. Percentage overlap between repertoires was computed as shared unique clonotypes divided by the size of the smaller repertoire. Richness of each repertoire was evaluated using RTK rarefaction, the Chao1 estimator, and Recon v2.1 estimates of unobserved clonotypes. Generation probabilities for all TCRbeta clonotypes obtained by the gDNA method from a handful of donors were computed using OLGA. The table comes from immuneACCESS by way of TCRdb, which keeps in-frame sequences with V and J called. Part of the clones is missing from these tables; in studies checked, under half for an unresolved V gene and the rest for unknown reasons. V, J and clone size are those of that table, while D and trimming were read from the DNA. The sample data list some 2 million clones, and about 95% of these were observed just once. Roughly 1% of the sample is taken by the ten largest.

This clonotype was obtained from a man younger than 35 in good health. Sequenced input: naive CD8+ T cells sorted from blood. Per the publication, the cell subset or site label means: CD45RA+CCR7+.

The DNA reads TGCGCCAGCAGCCACACGGGAGCGCCAGAGGAGCAGTACTTC. It is translated as CASSHTGAPEEQYF. Recombination linked TRBV4-1 to TRBJ2-7, with a tentative D gene TRBD2 over 6 matching bases. A distance of 16 bases separates the germline ends of V and J, which lose 3 bases and 7 bases respectively. The germline V gene yields MGHRA for CDR1 and YSYEKL for CDR2. The cysteine opens and the phenylalanine closes a CDR3 of 14 amino acids. CDR3 DNA only is kept here, 42 bases in frame from base 1.